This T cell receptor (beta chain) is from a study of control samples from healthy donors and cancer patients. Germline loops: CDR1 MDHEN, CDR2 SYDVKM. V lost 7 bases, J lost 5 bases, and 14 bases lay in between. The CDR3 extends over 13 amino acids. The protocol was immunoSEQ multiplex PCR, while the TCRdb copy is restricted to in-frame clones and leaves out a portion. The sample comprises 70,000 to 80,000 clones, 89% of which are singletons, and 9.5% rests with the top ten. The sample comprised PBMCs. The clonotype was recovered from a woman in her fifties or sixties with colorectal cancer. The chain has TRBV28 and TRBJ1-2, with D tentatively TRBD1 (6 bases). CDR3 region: CASTKHREYGYTF. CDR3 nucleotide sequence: TGTGCCAGCACCAAACACAGGGAGTATGGCTACACCTTC.